This T cell receptor beta chain emerged from a study of cytomegalovirus exposure and HLA in healthy donors. Study-level background: When 398 donors were genotyped, about 80% of them were found to fall in the Caucasian-associated ancestry cluster.

Overall study findings and caveats: Most CMV-associated TCR beta chains appeared HLA-restricted in a later analysis. TCR beta sequences reportedly predicted most subjects' HLA-A and HLA-B alleles accurately. Near-uniform donor sequencing depth was presumed by presence/absence analyses.

This clone showed up just once. As yet, its antigen is unknown. 13 Jbeta primers and 60 Vbeta primers were used for the PCR. Assay: immunoSEQ multiplex PCR; the TCRdb copy retains only in-frame clones and omits some. The table lists approximately 190,000 clones, 82% of them singletons. The CDR3 length is 16 residues. Germline CDR1 and CDR2: MDHEN and SYDVKM. The V end was cut by 5 bases, the J end by 2 bases, with 16 bases between. The receptor was derived from a woman between 18 and 29 years old in good health and CMV-seronegative. The V call is TRBV28, the J call TRBJ1-5; D ambiguous. Sample: PBMCs. CDR3 DNA sequence: TGTGCCAGCAGTAGGACTGCTGGGTCAGGCAATCAGCCCCAGCATTTT. It translates to CASSRTAGSGNQPQHF.